The following is a T cell receptor beta chain sequence with its context. Study processing details: Researchers report that nucleated cell counts were estimated from reference gene primer amplification. Generated by immunoSEQ multiplex PCR, the TCRdb table keeps only in-frame clones and is missing some. The V and J calls and clone size come from that table; D and trimming were worked out from the DNA. The table includes 70,000 to 95,000 clones, around 89% detected once. The data were taken from a study of blood T cell repertoires in COVID-19. Turning to the study itself: Samples came from the United States, Italy and Spain, spanning acute and convalescent COVID-19. Sources were T cells, B-cell-depleted T cells, or PBMCs; the material itself was cDNA or gDNA.

This CDR3 has 17 residues. From germline, CDR1 is LGHDT and CDR2 YNNKEL (reference sequence). V dropped 4 bases and J dropped 0; count of bases not matched to a gene: 5. Enrolled during active infection, Seattle patients were then followed longitudinally. Source material: peripheral blood. The receptor was isolated from a man aged 45-60 years with COVID-19, enrolled during active disease. The chain uses TRBV3-1 (or the pseudogene TRBV3-2) and TRBJ2-3, with TRBD2 identical over 12 bases. CDR3 loop: CASSPGLAGQSTDTQYF. CDR3 bases: TGTGCCAGCAGCCCGGGACTAGCGGGTCAGAGCACAGATACGCAGTATTTT.